The clone carrying this T cell receptor beta chain was counted a few times. The antigen is unknown. The data stem from a study of cytomegalovirus exposure and HLA in healthy donors. On the study more broadly: Caucasian-associated ancestry cluster membership applied to around 80% of several hundred genotyped donors.

PCR primers comprised 60 Vbeta and 13 Jbeta primers. Sequencing was performed with immunoSEQ multiplex PCR; in TCRdb, only in-frame clones are kept and a portion is missing. The table lists roughly 150,000 clones, roughly 80% of them singletons. This CDR3 has 14 residues. The germline V gene has CDR1 SGHKS and CDR2 YYEKEE (reference sequence). Trimming removed 2 bases from V and 4 bases from J, with 13 bases in between. General study findings and limits: Associated with HLA alleles at 0.05 false discovery rate in a later analysis were 17,000 or so TCR beta sequences. Researchers reported in a later analysis that a missense DCLRE1C variant was tied to TCR beta V- and J-gene trimming. The only immune exposure information that was available was CMV serostatus.

The clonotype originates from a man aged 18 to 30 in good health and CMV-seropositive. The sequencing input was PBMCs. V and J are TRBV5-5 and TRBJ2-7; maybe TRBD2 (5 bases). CDR3 residues: CASSFRERRYEQYF. The CDR3 DNA follows: TGTGCCAGCAGCTTCCGGGAAAGAAGGTACGAGCAGTACTTC.